This T cell receptor beta chain originates from a study of blood T cell repertoires in COVID-19 (dated by TCRdb to about 2020). Study-wide context: Collaborator samples came from the United States, Italy and Spain and covered acute and convalescent phases of COVID-19. The repertoires were released in a freely available public database intended as a resource for research on the immune response to SARS-CoV-2. Subjects who had been exposed to COVID-19, were actively infected with it, or had recovered from it provided the deeply sampled blood TCRbeta repertoires that made up the dataset. The sample metadata nearly always contained a de-identified subject ID, COVID-19 status, age in years and sex. The prospective study material was composed of cDNA or gDNA derived from T cells, B-cell-depleted T cells, or PBMCs. HLA class I and class II types, where available, came from metadata supplied by the sample provider rather than from assay-based typing. Samples came from the ongoing ImmuneRACE study (first 160 participants) plus 1,254 subjects from 6 global collaborators. The research as a whole found: How much clinical and demographic metadata was included differed by source and by participant, and the metadata was provided uncurated.

Details on this clone: There is no known antigen for this receptor. Nothing much larger sits one base from this clone, and base qualities are not available.

The germline V gene sets CDR1 to MNHEY and CDR2 to SVGAGI. CDR3 length: 16 amino acids, cysteine to phenylalanine. The CDR3 DNA has 48 bases and is translated from base 1. Here V drops 2 bases and J drops 1 base, and the junction holds 6 bases not matched to any gene. The immunoSEQ Assay, a bias-controlled multiplex PCR, was used to amplify TCRbeta CDR3 regions from genomic DNA. The study's own analysis went as follows. The number of nucleated cells in each sample was estimated from the amplification of reference gene primers within the assay. To quantify the absolute abundance of each unique TCRbeta CDR3 rearrangement, sequence reads were collapsed and filtered. For each sample, productive Simpson clonality was calculated by taking the square root of Simpson's diversity index across productive rearrangements. TCRdb obtained this table from immuneACCESS and retained in-frame rearrangements with V and J assigned. These tables miss some clones; where compared with another copy, unresolved V genes account for less than half of the shortfall, and the remainder is unexplained. V and J calls and clone size are copied from that table; D and trimming were computed from the DNA. The sample yields under 350,000 clones; 80% to 90% were counted once. The ten largest clones take up approximately 10% of the sample.

Each collaborating institution followed its own protocols to collect whole blood in K2EDTA tubes. Collaborator samples were shipped for TCRbeta analysis as frozen whole blood, isolated PBMCs, or DNA extracted from either sample type. The sample comprised peripheral blood. The clonotype comes from a woman aged 70-85 years with acute or convalescent COVID-19. The rearrangement joined TRBV6-5 to TRBJ2-3; 7 central bases correspond to TRBD1. The CDR3 reads CASSYDRQGGTDTQYF. The nucleotides are TGTGCCAGCAGTTACGACCGACAGGGTGGCACAGATACGCAGTATTTT.